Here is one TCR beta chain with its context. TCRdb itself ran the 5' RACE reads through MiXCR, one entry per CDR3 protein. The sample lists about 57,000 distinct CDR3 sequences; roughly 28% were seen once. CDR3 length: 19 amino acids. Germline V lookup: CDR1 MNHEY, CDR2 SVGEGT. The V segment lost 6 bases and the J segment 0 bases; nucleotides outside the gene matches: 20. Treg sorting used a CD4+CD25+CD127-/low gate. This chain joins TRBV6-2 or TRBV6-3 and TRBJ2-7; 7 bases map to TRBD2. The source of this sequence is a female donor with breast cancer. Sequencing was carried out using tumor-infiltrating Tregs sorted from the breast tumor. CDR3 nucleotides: TGTGCCAGCAGCCACACCCCTGTCGGGGATCGGACTAGCTCCTACGAGCAGTACTTC. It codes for CASSHTPVGDRTSSYEQYF.